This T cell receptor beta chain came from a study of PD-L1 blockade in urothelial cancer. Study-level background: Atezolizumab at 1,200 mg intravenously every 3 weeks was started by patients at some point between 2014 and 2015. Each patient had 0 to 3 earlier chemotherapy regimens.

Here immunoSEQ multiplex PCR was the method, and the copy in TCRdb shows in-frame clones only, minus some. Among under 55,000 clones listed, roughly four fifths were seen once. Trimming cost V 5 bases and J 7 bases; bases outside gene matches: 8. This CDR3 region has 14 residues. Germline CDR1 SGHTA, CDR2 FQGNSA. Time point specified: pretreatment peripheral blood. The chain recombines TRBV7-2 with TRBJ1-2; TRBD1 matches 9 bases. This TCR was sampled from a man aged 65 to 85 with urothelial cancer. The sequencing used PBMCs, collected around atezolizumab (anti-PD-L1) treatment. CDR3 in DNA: TGTGCCAGCAGCGTTGGACAGGGGCTAGCTGGCTACACCTTC. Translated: CASSVGQGLAGYTF.